A single TCR beta chain is shown here with its context. What antigen it recognizes has not been identified. Per-base qualities were not stored, and no clone one base away is much larger. The CDR3, from cysteine to phenylalanine, totals 17 residues. The retained sequence is limited to the CDR3, 51 bases, with the frame set at the first base. V is cut by 2 bases and J by 6 bases, and the space between the germline ends is 17 bases. CDR1 and CDR2, looked up from the germline V gene, are SGHTA and FQGTGA. Library preparation used the immunoSEQ multiplex PCR assay. TCRdb provides this immuneACCESS table in a form limited to in-frame rearrangements. Some clones are lacking; in checked studies, under half of them reflect an unresolved V gene, and why the rest are absent is not known. The sample records about 120,000 clones, about 86% of which are singletons. 9% to 14% of the sample is in the top ten clones.

This sample is drawn from a study of control samples from healthy donors and cancer patients (dated by TCRdb to about 2020). This receptor was obtained from a man in his thirties or forties in good health. Material: blood. The rearranged chain carries TRBV7-3 and TRBJ2-6, with no confidently assigned D gene. Here is the DNA: TGTGCCAGCAGCTTAGGGCCCCCGGGTCTGGAGGCCAACGTCCTGACTTTC. The resulting protein is CASSLGPPGLEANVLTF. The full variable domain, with segments outside the CDR3 supplied by the reference TRBV7-3 and TRBJ2-6 proteins, appears as GAGVSQTPSNKVTEKGKYVELRCDPISGHTALYWYRQSLGQGPEFLIYFQGTGAADDSGLPNDRFFAVRPEGSVSTLKIQRTERGDSAVYLCASSLGPPGLEANVLTFGAGSRLTVL.